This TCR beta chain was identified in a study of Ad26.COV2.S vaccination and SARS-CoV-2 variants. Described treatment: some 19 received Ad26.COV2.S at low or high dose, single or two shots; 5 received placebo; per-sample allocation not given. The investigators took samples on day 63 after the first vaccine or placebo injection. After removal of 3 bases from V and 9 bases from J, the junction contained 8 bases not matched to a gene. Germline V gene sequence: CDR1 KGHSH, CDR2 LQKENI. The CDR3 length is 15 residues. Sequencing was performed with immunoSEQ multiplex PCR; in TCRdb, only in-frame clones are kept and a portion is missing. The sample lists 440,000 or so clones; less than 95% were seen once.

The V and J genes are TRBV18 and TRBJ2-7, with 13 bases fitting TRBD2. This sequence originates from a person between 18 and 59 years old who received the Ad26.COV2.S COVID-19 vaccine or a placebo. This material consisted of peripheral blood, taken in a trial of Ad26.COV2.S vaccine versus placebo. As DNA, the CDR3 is TGTGCCAGCTCACCGCAACTAGCGGGAGGGCCTGGGCAGTACTTC. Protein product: CASSPQLAGGPGQYF.